The entry that follows covers one T cell receptor beta chain sequence. This sample was included in a study of T cell responses to AZD1222 COVID-19 vaccine. From germline, CDR1 is MNHEY and CDR2 SMNVEV (reference sequence). V trimming: 6 bases; J trimming: 0 bases; junction bases outside the gene matches: 10. The CDR3 is made up of 19 amino acids. The table came from immunoSEQ multiplex PCR; TCRdb's copy has only in-frame clones and leaves some out. The sample lists 150,000 or so clones, about 89% occurring once. This TCR came from an adult in good health. V is TRBV27 and J is TRBJ2-1; 14 nucleotides agree with TRBD2. The sample was peripheral blood, taken on day 0 of AZD1222 vaccination. This chain's CDR3 is CASRGRLAGGRSSYNEQFF. In DNA, the CDR3 is TGTGCCAGCAGGGGCAGACTAGCGGGAGGGAGAAGCTCCTACAATGAGCAGTTCTTC.